A selection of T cell receptor beta chains follows, all from one sample in a study of identical twins. TCRdb passed the 5' RACE reads through MiXCR, listing each CDR3 protein once. The sample records 400,000 to 650,000 distinct CDR3 sequences, 22% being singletons. Another study also made use of these data, one on T cells expressing NK-cell markers.

Specimen: CD4+ T cells sorted from blood. The receptors were gathered from a woman under 30 in good health. Each CDR3 is given with its conserved first and last residue. The D gene is left open where the match is weak. Some rows have no size entry. The others give once, few or many, or a class for an expanded clone.

V	D	size	J	DNA	CDR3
TRBV5-1	TRBD1	few	TRBJ1-1	TGCGCCAGCAGTTACCGACAGGGGGCCGGCCGGACTGAAGCTTTCTTT	CASSYRQGAGRTEAFF
TRBV2	.	.	TRBJ2-1	TGTGCCAGCAGGGGAATCACGGCCCAGTTCTTC	CASRGITAQFF
TRBV6-1	.	.	TRBJ2-2	TGTGCCTCCTTAGAAGAGGGGTCCGGGGAGCTGTTTTTT	CASLEEGSGELFF
TRBV7-9	.	many	TRBJ2-5	TGTGCCAGCACCTCGTTTGTTTCCGAGACCCAGTACTTC	CASTSFVSETQYF
TRBV11-2	.	.	TRBJ2-4	TGTGCCAGCAGCTTAGATGGGCGGGGAGCCGCCAAAAACATTCAGTACTTC	CASSLDGRGAAKNIQYF
TRBV4-2	.	.	TRBJ2-1	TGTGCCAGCAGCCCGAGAGGGGGGCCGGCGAATGAGCAGTTCTTC	CASSPRGGPANEQFF
TRBV6-2/TRBV6-3	TRBD2	.	TRBJ2-5	TGTGCCAGCACCCGGACTAGCGGGGGCCAAGAGACCCAGTACTTC	CASTRTSGGQETQYF
TRBV29-1	.	few	TRBJ2-3	TGCAGCTCGCTGGGGGGCGCAGATACGCAGTATTTT	CSSLGGADTQYF
TRBV20-1	.	.	TRBJ1-1	TGCAGTGCCCCAAGGGCTGGGGGAGGTAGCGCCACTGAAGCTTTCTTT	CSAPRAGGGSATEAFF
TRBV7-2	.	.	TRBJ2-2	TGTGCCAGCAGCTTGAACTTAGCAAACACCGGGGAGCTGTTTTTT	CASSLNLANTGELFF
TRBV12-3/TRBV12-4	TRBD1	few	TRBJ2-7	TGTGCCAGCAGTCCCCAGACAGGGGGAAAATACGAGCAGTACTTC	CASSPQTGGKYEQYF
TRBV5-1	.	few	TRBJ1-2	TGCGCCAGCAGGACAGACTCATTTAGGGGTGGCTACACCTTC	CASRTDSFRGGYTF
TRBV7-2	TRBD1	few	TRBJ2-5	TGTGCCAGCAGCTTAGCGCTGGGGACAGGGGGAGAGACCCAGTACTTC	CASSLALGTGGETQYF
TRBV20-1	.	.	TRBJ2-3	TGCAGTGCCGGACCGTCGAGCACAGATACGCAGTATTTT	CSAGPSSTDTQYF
TRBV7-2	.	.	TRBJ2-1	TGTGCCAGCAGCTTACCAGGGACTGGCAACAATGAGCAGTTCTTC	CASSLPGTGNNEQFF
TRBV6-1	TRBD1	.	TRBJ2-1	TGTGCCAGCAGCCACAACAGGGGGTCCTACAATGAGCAGTTCTTC	CASSHNRGSYNEQFF
TRBV9	.	few	TRBJ1-4	TGTGCCAGCAGCGTACGCGACAGACAAGGTGAAAAACTGTTTTTT	CASSVRDRQGEKLFF
TRBV7-2	.	.	TRBJ2-7	TGTGCCAGCAGCCGCGGCGAGTGGACCTACGAGCAGTACTTC	CASSRGEWTYEQYF
TRBV12-3/TRBV12-4	.	.	TRBJ2-3	TGTGCCAGCAGTTTAGCGCTCTGGCCGGAGGCGAGCACAGATACGCAGTATTTT	CASSLALWPEASTDTQYF
TRBV4-2	.	.	TRBJ1-2	TGTGCCAGCAGCCAAGGGTCGCCCTTCTATGGCTACACCTTC	CASSQGSPFYGYTF
TRBV3-1	.	once	TRBJ1-4	TGTGCCAGCAGCCGAATACGGCTGAATGTTGAAAAACTGTTTTTT	CASSRIRLNVEKLFF
TRBV12-3/TRBV12-4	TRBD1	many	TRBJ2-2	TGTGCCAGCAGTCTTGGAGGGACAGGCAACACCGGGGAGCTGTTTTTT	CASSLGGTGNTGELFF
TRBV6-5	.	.	TRBJ2-2	TGTGCCAGCAGTTACGGGGGCACCGGGGAGCTGTTTTTT	CASSYGGTGELFF
TRBV5-6	.	.	TRBJ2-3	TGTGCCAGCAGCTTGGATGAAGCCTCAGATACGCAGTATTTT	CASSLDEASDTQYF
TRBV6-2/TRBV6-3	.	.	TRBJ2-5	TGTGCCAGCAGTTACCTGTACCAAGAGACCCAGTACTTC	CASSYLYQETQYF
TRBV29-1	.	many	TRBJ2-7	TGCAGCGTGTCAGGGGCGGGTTCCTACGAGCAGTACTTC	CSVSGAGSYEQYF
TRBV28	TRBD1	.	TRBJ1-5	TGTGCCACCCAAGGACAGGGGCATGGGGGCAATCAGCCCCAGCATTTT	CATQGQGHGGNQPQHF
TRBV5-1	TRBD1	.	TRBJ2-1	TGCGCCAGCAGGTTTTACAGGGGGGACAATGAGCAGTTCTTC	CASRFYRGDNEQFF
TRBV7-9	TRBD2	many	TRBJ2-7	TGTGCCAGCAGCTTTACTAGCGGCTACGAGCAGTACTTC	CASSFTSGYEQYF
TRBV5-1	.	few	TRBJ2-6	TGCGCCAGCACCGACGCCCGCTCTGGGGCCAACGTCCTGACTTTC	CASTDARSGANVLTF
TRBV24-1	TRBD2	few	TRBJ2-2	TGTGCCACCCAGCGGGAGGTTACCGGGGAGCTGTTTTTT	CATQREVTGELFF
TRBV20-1	.	few	TRBJ2-1	TGCAGTGCTAGAAGGGCCGGGACCCCTTCAAGTAATGAGCAGTTCTTC	CSARRAGTPSSNEQFF
TRBV5-1	TRBD2	.	TRBJ2-5	TGCGCCAGCAGCTTGGCCCGAGGTAGCGGGGCTTTCCAAGAGACCCAGTACTTC	CASSLARGSGAFQETQYF
TRBV12-3/TRBV12-4	.	many	TRBJ1-1	TGTGCCAGCGGACGAACAGGGTTAGTAGCTTTCTTT	CASGRTGLVAFF
TRBV12-3/TRBV12-4	.	few	TRBJ2-5	TGTGCCAGCAGTTTTCGGGGGTTCCAAGAGACCCAGTACTTC	CASSFRGFQETQYF
TRBV20-1	TRBD2	many	TRBJ2-7	TGCAGTGCCTCCGGGACTAGCGGCCCCAGCTCCTACGAGCAGTACTTC	CSASGTSGPSSYEQYF
TRBV5-1	.	many	TRBJ2-5	TGCGCCAGCATGCTTAAGGGGTCCCAAGAGACCCAGTACTTC	CASMLKGSQETQYF
TRBV20-1	TRBD1	.	TRBJ1-1	TGCAGTGCTAGATCGGGACAGGGGTTTATGAACACTGAAGCTTTCTTT	CSARSGQGFMNTEAFF
TRBV24-1	TRBD1	.	TRBJ1-3	TGTGCCACCAACCTCCGGGACAGGGGATCTGGAAACACCATATATTTT	CATNLRDRGSGNTIYF
TRBV10-1	.	.	TRBJ1-1	TGCGCCAGCAGTGATAGTGGACAACCAACCATGAACACTGAAGCTTTCTTT	CASSDSGQPTMNTEAFF
TRBV11-3	.	few	TRBJ2-1	TGTGCCAGCAGCTTAGGTCGCGCGGGCCAGAGATACAATGAGCAGTTCTTC	CASSLGRAGQRYNEQFF
TRBV12-3/TRBV12-4	.	.	TRBJ2-7	TGTGCCAGCAGCCCGGACTCCAGCCCCTACGAGCAGTACTTC	CASSPDSSPYEQYF
TRBV20-1	.	few	TRBJ1-1	TGCAGTGCTAGAGTGAGGGACGGGAAAGCTTTCTTT	CSARVRDGKAFF
TRBV12-3/TRBV12-4	.	many	TRBJ1-1	TGTGCCAGCAGACGGCAGGCTGAAGCTTTCTTT	CASRRQAEAFF
TRBV6-5	.	.	TRBJ2-6	TGTGCCAGCAGTTACTCACCGGGGCCGGCCAACGTCCTGACTTTC	CASSYSPGPANVLTF
TRBV7-2	TRBD2	few	TRBJ2-5	TGTGCCAGCAGCTTACAAAGCGGGACCCCGGAGGAGACCCAGTACTTC	CASSLQSGTPEETQYF
TRBV12-3/TRBV12-4	.	.	TRBJ2-5	TGTGCCAGCAGCCGTAGGGGCATGACAGGCCAAGAGACCCAGTACTTC	CASSRRGMTGQETQYF
TRBV6-1	.	.	TRBJ1-1	TGTGCCAGCAGGGATCTGACATTCGCCCGGAACACTGAAGCTTTCTTT	CASRDLTFARNTEAFF
TRBV7-2	.	many	TRBJ2-1	TGTGCCAGCACCTCCAACCCTAGGGGGAGCGGTGAGCAGTTCTTC	CASTSNPRGSGEQFF
TRBV7-9	.	.	TRBJ2-7	TGTGCCAGCAGCTTCACTCAGAGCTCCTACGAGCAGTACTTC	CASSFTQSSYEQYF
TRBV7-2	TRBD1	.	TRBJ2-1	TGTGCCAGCAGCGCACAGGGGGCTAGGGTTTACAATGAGCAGTTCTTC	CASSAQGARVYNEQFF
TRBV11-2	.	many	TRBJ2-5	TGTGCCAGCAGCTTAGAGCCAGAAGAGACCCAGTACTTC	CASSLEPEETQYF
TRBV20-1	.	many	TRBJ1-5	TGCAGTGCTAGTTGGGGGAATCAGCCCCAGCATTTT	CSASWGNQPQHF
TRBV18	TRBD2	.	TRBJ2-3	TGTGCCAGCTCATCGGGACTAGCGGGTTTCTTTAACACAGATACGCAGTATTTT	CASSSGLAGFFNTDTQYF
TRBV12-3/TRBV12-4	.	many	TRBJ2-7	TGTGCCAGCAGTCGCCTCACACCCTACGAGCAGTACTTC	CASSRLTPYEQYF
TRBV29-1	TRBD1	many	TRBJ1-2	TGCAGCGTTCCTCAGGGGGACTATGGCTACACCTTC	CSVPQGDYGYTF
TRBV12-3/TRBV12-4	.	.	TRBJ1-2	TGTGCCAGCAGTTCTTCAGGGACTAACTATGGCTACACCTTC	CASSSSGTNYGYTF
TRBV20-1	.	few	TRBJ2-1	TGCAGTGTTGACGCTAGGTCTAGCTCCTACAATGAGCAGTTCTTC	CSVDARSSSYNEQFF
TRBV10-3	.	.	TRBJ2-7	TGTGCCAGCAGCCCGGCTAGGTCCGGGTCCGCCGAGCAGTACTTC	CASSPARSGSAEQYF